The rows below give T cell receptor beta chains drawn from one sample of a study of molecular identifiers for immune sequencing clone quantification. TCRdb processed the PCR reads anew with MiXCR; each CDR3 protein has one entry. This table holds around 300,000 distinct CDR3 sequences, roughly 24% found once. Sequenced sample: naive CD8+ T cells from blood, with Jurkat cell RNA spiked in. The receptors shown here come from a human donor in good health. Some libraries in this study had Jurkat cell RNA spiked in. Both conserved end residues are part of each CDR3.

length	V	CDR3
15	TRBV5-3	CASSLDRWLLVVAFF
16	TRBV4-1	CASSPLGGGFTDTQYF
15	TRBV11-2	CATAGESVYPDEQYF
15	TRBV6-2/TRBV6-3	CASSYISGTNQPQHF
15	TRBV10-3	CAISDLDRGVTEAFF
16	TRBV28	CASSSRDRRTNYGYTF
14	TRBV12-5	CASGLRGQDNEQFF
14	TRBV5-1	CASSFDRAGNTIYF
13	TRBV2	CASSEKTGYGYTF
14	TRBV9	CASSVDVANYGYTF
13	TRBV12-3/TRBV12-4	CASRAGQRETQYF
15	TRBV4-1	CASSLGQGITYGYTF
15	TRBV7-6	CASSYSGGPQETQYF
15	TRBV6-5	CASSYSGGGADEQFF
13	TRBV10-3	CAISAADQETQYF
16	TRBV13	CASSYQPSGASYGYTF
13	TRBV6-5	CASSYHSNEKLFF
15	TRBV11-2	CASSSGTGGFGELFF
15	TRBV2	CASSGTSGNTDTQYF
13	TRBV29-1	CSTRDPSTDTQYF
15	TRBV14	CASSGGQGIRGEQYF
14	TRBV20-1	CSASPRGGPDTQYF
19	TRBV7-6	CASSSPRGADSTSGNTIYF
14	TRBV18	CASSLAAGANVLTF
14	TRBV27	CASRQGGSAYEQYF
13	TRBV4-1	CASSQTTGDEQYF